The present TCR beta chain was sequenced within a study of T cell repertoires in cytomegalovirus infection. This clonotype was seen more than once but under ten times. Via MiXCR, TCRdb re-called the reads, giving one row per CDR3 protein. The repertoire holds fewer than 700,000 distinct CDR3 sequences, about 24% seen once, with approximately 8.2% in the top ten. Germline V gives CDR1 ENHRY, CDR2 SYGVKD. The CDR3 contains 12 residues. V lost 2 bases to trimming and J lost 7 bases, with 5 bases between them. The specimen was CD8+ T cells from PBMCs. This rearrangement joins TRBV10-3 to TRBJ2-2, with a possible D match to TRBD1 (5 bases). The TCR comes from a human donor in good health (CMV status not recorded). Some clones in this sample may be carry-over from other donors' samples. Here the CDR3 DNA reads TGTGCCATCAGTGAGACAGGCGGGGAGCTGTTTTTT. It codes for CAISETGGELFF.